Listed here is a single TCR beta chain. Its target is not known. The sample is drawn from a study of T cells expressing NK-cell markers. On the study more broadly: Repertoire data for TCR beta were derived from sorted T cells (CD3+CD56+NKG2C+, CD3+CD56+NKG2C- and CD3+CD56-NKG2C+).

CDR1 and CDR2 (germline): SGHTA, FQGNSA. The CDR3 runs to 16 residues. Study-wide results and limits: For several donors, the dominant NKG2C+ clonotypes made up about 1.0-8% of their CD8+ T cells.

It was by 5'RACE template switching with UMIs that TCR beta cDNA was made. Reanalyzing the 5' RACE reads, TCRdb keeps one entry per CDR3 protein, without DNA. In all, the sample yields some 500,000 distinct CDR3 sequences. Sequenced input: blood T cells: a sorted CD56 or NKG2C T cell subset, CD4+ or CD8+ T cells, or bulk PBMC T cells (not recorded which). The receptor comes from a woman aged 45 to 65 in good health. This chain connects TRBV7-2 to TRBJ1-5; TCRdb picks TRBD1, but there is no DNA to check that call. CDR3 residues: CASSPRLQGADQPQHF.